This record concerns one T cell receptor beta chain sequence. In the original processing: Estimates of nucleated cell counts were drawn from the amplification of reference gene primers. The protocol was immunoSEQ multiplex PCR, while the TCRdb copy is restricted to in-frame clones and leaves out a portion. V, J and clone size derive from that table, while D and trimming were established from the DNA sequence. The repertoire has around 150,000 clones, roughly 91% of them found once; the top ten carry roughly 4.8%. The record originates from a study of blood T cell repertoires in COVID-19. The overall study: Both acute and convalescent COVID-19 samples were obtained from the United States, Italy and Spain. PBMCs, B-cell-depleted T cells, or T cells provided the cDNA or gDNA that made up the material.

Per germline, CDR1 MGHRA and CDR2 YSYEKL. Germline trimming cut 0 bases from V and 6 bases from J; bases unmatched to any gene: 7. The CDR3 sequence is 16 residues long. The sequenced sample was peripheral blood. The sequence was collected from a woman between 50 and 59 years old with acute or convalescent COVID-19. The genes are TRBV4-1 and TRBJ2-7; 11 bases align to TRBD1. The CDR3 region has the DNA TGCGCCAGCAGCCAAGACCCTGGACAGGGGGCGCGCGAGCAGTACTTC. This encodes CASSQDPGQGAREQYF.